This TCR beta chain was recorded in a study of tumor-infiltrating lymphocytes in primary liver carcinoma. The wider study: Those enrolled were patients of both sexes, who were aged 30 to 69 years.

Researchers generated TCR beta cDNA from 500 to 600 ng of total RNA, relying on a constant-region primer. For TCR beta, libraries were produced by three nested multiplex PCR rounds using slightly modified ARM-PCR. TRBV1-TRBV30 forward and Cbeta reverse primers drove the first two roughly 11-cycle rounds. In TCRdb, the multiplex PCR reads were re-called with MiXCR into one record per CDR3 protein. The top ten hold approximately 9% of the sample, which has 250,000 to 400,000 distinct CDR3 sequences, around three fifths seen once. Germline trimming cut 0 bases from V and 8 bases from J; bases unmatched to any gene: 7. The CDR3 has 14 residues. The germline CDR1 and CDR2 sequences are SQVTM and ANQGSEA. With respect to this clonotype: Without the conserved terminal phenylalanine or tryptophan, this CDR3 likely stems from a read error.

They got blood RNA out of unsorted whole blood and also pulled out germline DNA. V usage is TRBV29-1 and J usage is TRBJ2-4; 7 nucleotides match TRBD1. The sample consisted of peripheral blood. The sequence came from a middle-aged man with primary liver carcinoma and hepatitis B virus infection. The CDR3 bases are TGCAGCGTTGAAGATCAGAGGGGGCAAGACATTCAGTACCTC. It translates to CSVEDQRGQDIQYL.